One sample yielded the 29 T cell receptor beta chains listed below, sequenced in a study of monozygotic twins with inflammatory bowel disease. TCRdb reprocessed the 5' RACE reads and keeps a single row for each CDR3 protein, giving no DNA. The sample table includes a few hundred thousand distinct CDR3 sequences. Sequenced sample: blood. Receptor source: a human donor with ulcerative colitis or Crohn's disease, or a healthy co-twin of an affected twin (not recorded which).

The rearrangement joins TRBV20-1 to TRBJ1-6; there is no DNA to check the TCRdb D call of TRBD1. Germline V lookup: CDR1 DFQATT, CDR2 SNEGSKA (reference sequence). The CDR3 has 13 amino acids. CDR3 in amino acids: CSAVQGLYSPLHF.

This chain connects TRBV29-1 to TRBJ2-7; the D call of TRBD1 rests on TCRdb alone, since no DNA is present to check it. The germline CDR1 and CDR2 sequences are SQVTM and ANQGSEA. This CDR3 is 13 amino acids long. This chain's CDR3 is CSVARDRASEQYF.

The chain has TRBV20-1 and TRBJ2-2; TCRdb reports TRBD1, a call that lacks DNA to check it against. Germline-derived CDR1 and CDR2 are DFQATT and SNEGSKA (reference sequence). CDR3 length: 19 amino acids. The CDR3 loop is CSASNWTGAIYVTPGELFF.

This chain joins TRBV10-2 and TRBJ2-7; TCRdb indicates TRBD1, and absent DNA this call remains unverified. Germline CDR1 reads WSHSY; CDR2 reads SAAADI. This CDR3 is 14 amino acids long. The CDR3 loop reads CASSSPLSGGEQYF.

The gene calls are TRBV11-2 and TRBJ1-4. CDR3 size: 20 residues. Germline V gene sequence: CDR1 SGHAT, CDR2 FQNNGV. The CDR3 here is CASSLVGGAAGRSTNEKLFF.

The genes are TRBV5-4 and TRBJ2-7; TCRdb's D call of TRBD1 is untestable without DNA. This CDR3 contains 15 residues. CDR1 is SGHNT, CDR2 YYREEE, per germline (reference sequence). The CDR3 loop reads CASSSRRQGDYEQYF.

The CDR3: CSSVTGTGPNEQFF. V gene TRBV20-1 combines with J gene TRBJ2-1; TCRdb's assignment of TRBD1 cannot be checked, as there is no DNA. From germline, CDR1 is DFQATT and CDR2 SNEGSKA (reference sequence). The CDR3 is 14 residues long.

The chain couples TRBV20-1 to TRBJ2-7. CDR3 size: 13 residues. Germline V gives CDR1 DFQATT, CDR2 SNEGSKA (reference sequence). CDR3 protein: CSAERTGAYEQYF.

The chain employs TRBV19 and TRBJ1-1; TCRdb gives TRBD1 as the D gene, but with no DNA this cannot be confirmed. The CDR3 extends over 15 amino acids. The germline CDR1 and CDR2 sequences are LNHDA and SQIVND (reference sequence). CDR3 in amino acids: CASSKSSTGNTEAFF.

The rearrangement links TRBV5-1 to TRBJ2-7; TCRdb lists TRBD1, though no DNA is available to test this call. CDR1 and CDR2 from the germline V gene are SGHRS and YFSETQ. The CDR3 covers 13 residues. CDR3 sequence reads: CASSFRQRDEQYF.

The genes are TRBV20-1 and TRBJ2-3; TCRdb picks TRBD1, but there is no DNA to check that call. CDR1 is DFQATT, CDR2 SNEGSKA, per germline (reference sequence). The CDR3 consists of 16 residues. CDR3 residues: CSARDPSRGSTDTQYF.

The J gene is TRBJ2-7, the V gene TRBV6-1; TCRdb outputs TRBD1, but without DNA this stays unchecked. The CDR3 contains 16 residues. The V gene's germline CDR1 is MNHNS and CDR2 SASEGT. This chain's CDR3 is CASRAPSPGHFYEQYF.

The chain combines TRBV9 with TRBJ2-1; there is no DNA to check the TCRdb D call of TRBD1. The CDR3 length is 17 residues. Germline CDR1 SGDLS, CDR2 YYNGEE. CDR3 in amino acids: CASSVAHRGGGGNEQFF. The full variable domain, in which reference TRBV9 and TRBJ2-1 provide the parts outside the CDR3, is DSGVTQTPKHLITATGQRVTLRCSPRSGDLSVYWYQQSLDQGLQFLIQYYNGEERAKGNILERFSAQQFPDLHSELNLSSLELGDSALYFCASSVAHRGGGGNEQFFGPGTRLTVL.

This chain uses TRBV7-9 with TRBJ1-1. This CDR3 region has 12 residues. In germline, CDR1 is SEHNR, CDR2 FQNEAQ (reference sequence). CDR3 in amino acids: CASSLRTAEAFF.

The chain recombines TRBV7-2 with TRBJ2-1; TCRdb proposes TRBD1, but this gene call is untestable without DNA. From germline, CDR1 is SGHTA and CDR2 FQGNSA. The CDR3 has 14 amino acids. The CDR3 is CASSPGTGRNEQFF.

The chain uses TRBV7-9 and TRBJ2-7; TCRdb returns TRBD1, unconfirmable since there is no DNA. CDR3 size: 13 residues. From germline, CDR1 is SEHNR and CDR2 FQNEAQ (reference sequence). The CDR3 loop is CATDRQGSHEQYF.

This chain's CDR3 is CASGSGRSKLEQFF. This chain joins TRBV2 and TRBJ2-1; lacking DNA, the TRBD2 call made by TCRdb goes unchecked. The CDR3 has 14 amino acids. Germline V CDR1 and CDR2: SNHLY, FYNNEI.

The V gene is TRBV4-3, the J gene TRBJ2-4; the D call of TRBD1 rests on TCRdb alone, since no DNA is present to check it. The CDR3 consists of 13 residues. Germline-derived CDR1 and CDR2 are LGHNA and YSLEER. The CDR3 spells CASSQPGQEIQYF.

This chain connects TRBV19 to TRBJ2-5; TCRdb's D call of TRBD2 is untestable without DNA. Germline assignment: CDR1 LNHDA and CDR2 SQIVND (reference sequence). The CDR3 length is 15 residues. The CDR3 is CASSIGGLAIETQYF.

The V gene is TRBV20-1, the J gene TRBJ2-7; TCRdb gives TRBD2 as the D gene, but with no DNA this cannot be confirmed. The germline V gene encodes CDR1 DFQATT and CDR2 SNEGSKA (reference sequence). The CDR3 is 14 residues long. The CDR3 reads CTTPGTSGTYEQYF.

The V and J genes are TRBV28 and TRBJ2-5; the D gene TCRdb calls, TRBD2, cannot be checked with no DNA. Germline V lookup: CDR1 MDHEN, CDR2 SYDVKM. The CDR3 loop spans 15 amino acids. CDR3: CASSLPDRLQETQYF.

J is TRBJ2-5 and V is TRBV10-3. CDR3 length: 12 residues. Germline CDR1 ENHRY, CDR2 SYGVKD. The CDR3 protein is CAISAGQETQYF.

The V gene is TRBV4-3, the J gene TRBJ1-2. CDR3 length: 16 residues. Germline V gene sequence: CDR1 LGHNA, CDR2 YSLEER. Here the CDR3 reads CASSQDAESRGYGYTF.

This chain connects TRBV12-3 or TRBV12-4 to TRBJ1-2; TCRdb returns TRBD1, unconfirmable since there is no DNA. The CDR3 runs 13 residues. The CDR3: CASLGPDNYGYTF.

The chain employs TRBV28 and TRBJ2-1; checking the TCRdb D call of TRBD2 is not possible without DNA. This CDR3 has 13 amino acids. Germline-derived CDR1 and CDR2 are MDHEN and SYDVKM. The CDR3 reads CASREGAYNEQFF.

The chain uses TRBV20-1 and TRBJ1-1. Germline lookup yields CDR1 DFQATT and CDR2 SNEGSKA (reference sequence). This CDR3 is built from 13 residues. The CDR3 region is CSAPRGMGTEAFF.

The rearrangement joins TRBV19 to TRBJ2-1; with no DNA, the TCRdb D assignment of TRBD2 cannot be verified. From germline, CDR1 is LNHDA and CDR2 SQIVND (reference sequence). The length of the CDR3 is 21 residues. CDR3 sequence: CASSLRTSGRSGFYSYNEQFF. Full variable domain (remainder filled in from reference TRBV19 and TRBJ2-1): DGGITQSPKYLFRKEGQNVTLSCEQNLNHDAMYWYRQDPGQGLRLIYYSQIVNDFQKGDIAEGYSVSREKKESFPLTVTSAQKNPTAFYLCASSLRTSGRSGFYSYNEQFFGPGTRLTVL.

J is TRBJ2-2 and V is TRBV24-1. The V gene's germline CDR1 is KGHDR and CDR2 SFDVKD. This CDR3 region has 17 residues. The CDR3 here is CATSDRSAVLNTGELFF.

The genes are TRBV18 and TRBJ2-4; TCRdb outputs TRBD2, but without DNA this stays unchecked. Per the germline V gene, CDR1 is KGHSH and CDR2 is LQKENI. This CDR3 spans 13 amino acids. The CDR3 spells CASSPASGNIQYF.